These 5 T cell receptor beta chains were all obtained from the same sample, sequenced in a study of blood T cell repertoires in COVID-19 (TCRdb year 2020). The library relied on the immunoSEQ multiplex PCR assay. In TCRdb, the immuneACCESS table is reduced to in-frame sequences with V and J assigned. These tables do not hold every clone; where another copy was compared, an unresolved V gene accounts for under half, and the others remain unexplained. The sample yields around 260,000 clones; 65% to 90% were counted once. Of the sample, roughly 15% is held by the ten largest clones. The specimen sequenced was peripheral blood. All receptors come from a human donor in a cohort sampled during active COVID-19.

This clone has just a few counts. The CDR3 is CASMSLKGVNNEQFF. CDR3 nucleotide sequence: TGTGCCAGCATGTCTCTTAAAGGGGTAAACAATGAGCAGTTCTTC. J is TRBJ2-1 and V is TRBV11-2, with D possibly matching TRBD1 (5 bases). Germline CDR1 reads SGHAT; CDR2 reads FQNNGV. With 7 bases removed from V and 5 bases from J, the gap between germline ends came to 18 bases. The CDR3 has 15 residues. The entire variable domain, with the rest obtained from reference TRBV11-2 and TRBJ2-1, is as follows: EAGVAQSPRYKIIEKRQSVAFWCNPISGHATLYWYQQILGQGPKLLIQFQNNGVVDDSQLPKDRFSAERLKGVDSTLKIQPAKLEDSAVYLCASMSLKGVNNEQFFGPGTRLTVL.

This sequence joins TRBV20-1 and TRBJ2-7; D is ambiguous. This CDR3 has 11 amino acids. V was cut by 3 bases and J by 4 bases, with 7 bases left in between. Germline-derived CDR1 and CDR2 are DFQATT and SNEGSKA (reference sequence). In nucleotides, the CDR3 is TGCAGTGCTAGTGGGCCGTACGAGCAGTACTTC. This encodes CSASGPYEQYF.

The V and J genes are TRBV3-1 (or the pseudogene TRBV3-2) and TRBJ2-1, with 7 bases lining up with TRBD2. The J segment lost 4 bases and the V segment lost 4 bases, leaving 7 bases of the junction unmatched. The CDR3 spans 15 residues. Per the germline V gene, CDR1 is LGHDT and CDR2 is YNNKEL (reference sequence). CDR3 residues: CASSPTGAGYNEQFF. The CDR3 DNA reads as TGTGCCAGCAGCCCCACGGGAGCGGGGTACAATGAGCAGTTCTTC.

This chain joins TRBV7-9 and TRBJ1-2; TRBD1 is a possible D gene (5 bases). Trimming pared 2 bases from V and 3 bases from J, leaving 7 bases between. The CDR3 loop spans 13 amino acids. CDR1 is SEHNR, CDR2 FQNEAQ, per germline (reference sequence). CDR3 sequence reads: CASSLWGDYGYTF. The CDR3, as DNA: TGTGCCAGCAGCTTATGGGGGGACTATGGCTACACCTTC.

The CDR3, as DNA: TGTGCCAGCAGCTTAGAAAGTGGCAGAAAAGCTTTCTTT. Amino acids: CASSLESGRKAFF. The chain joins TRBV7-9 to TRBJ1-1; D remains unclear. In germline, CDR1 is SEHNR, CDR2 FQNEAQ (reference sequence). With 1 base removed from V and 9 bases from J, the gap between germline ends came to 12 bases. This CDR3 region has 13 residues.